The sequence of this T cell receptor beta chain was determined in a study of pediatric ulcerative colitis. Generated by immunoSEQ multiplex PCR, the TCRdb table keeps only in-frame clones and is missing some. The sample records approximately 30,000 clones, around 82% being singletons. Germline CDR1 is MRHNA and CDR2 is SNTAGT. The CDR3 extends over 15 amino acids. The V gene lost 6 bases and the J gene lost 3 bases, with 15 bases spanning the gap. Findings and limits, study-wide: All ulcerative colitis patients, but no controls, carried a couple of rectal clonotypes. Blood-rectal clonal overlap within each person was significantly higher in ulcerative colitis patients than controls. Total lymphocyte DNA, not sorted subsets, was the template. Acute severe colitis showed lower rectal diversity from clonal expansions.

As for this clone: Its antigen is as yet unknown.

The chain has TRBV6-4 and TRBJ2-1; TRBD1 is a possible D gene (7 bases). This receptor was identified in a boy between 10 and 17 years old with severe ulcerative colitis. Sequenced material: blood. CDR3 DNA: TGTGCCAGCAGCCCGACAGGGACTTTCTACAATGAGCAGTTCTTC. It yields the protein CASSPTGTFYNEQFF.